The 10 T cell receptor beta chains listed next were all sequenced from one sample in a study of early T cells in non-severe SARS-CoV-2 infection. Each CDR3 protein gets one entry after TCRdb re-called the 5' RACE reads with MiXCR. Of about 90,000 distinct CDR3 sequences in the sample, around 12% are singletons; the top ten hold 4.4%. The specimen comprised whole blood, sampled at baseline. The receptors come from an adult who was a healthcare worker with PCR-confirmed SARS-CoV-2 infection or an uninfected control (not recorded which).

The chain combines TRBV29-1 with TRBJ2-4; D may be TRBD1 (5 bases). CDR1 SQVTM and CDR2 ANQGSEA come from the germline V gene. Between the trimmed V and J ends, which lost 4 bases and 1 base, there was a span of 5 bases. The CDR3 sequence is 12 residues long. The CDR3 is CSVGQAKNIQYF. CDR3 nucleotide sequence: TGCAGCGTTGGACAGGCCAAAAACATTCAGTACTTC.

In its sample, this clonotype was seen a few times. V and J are TRBV11-2 and TRBJ2-7; D is perhaps TRBD1 (6 bases). Germline-derived CDR1 and CDR2 are SGHAT and FQNNGV. V lost 3 bases, J lost 1 base, and 13 bases lay in between. The CDR3 length is 15 residues. Here the CDR3 DNA reads TGTGCCAGCAGCTTTTCAGGGGACGGATCCTACGAGCAGTACTTC. Translated, it gives CASSFSGDGSYEQYF.

The J gene is TRBJ2-3, the V gene TRBV28; possibly TRBD2 for D (6 bases). This CDR3 comprises 15 residues. V was shortened by 6 bases and J by 6 bases, with 19 bases between the two germline ends. Germline V gene sequence: CDR1 MDHEN, CDR2 SYDVKM. The CDR3, as DNA: TGTGCCAGCAGCCTAGGTGGGGAGGTCGGGGATACGCAGTATTTT. This codes for CASSLGGEVGDTQYF.

The V call is TRBV20-1, the J call TRBJ1-1; the D is unclear. CDR1 and CDR2 from the germline V gene are DFQATT and SNEGSKA (reference sequence). V was clipped by 3 bases and J by 1 base, with 9 bases between them. The CDR3 has 13 amino acids. The CDR3 DNA is TGCAGTGCTAGTGGTGACGGGAACACTGAAGCTTTCTTT. Translated: CSASGDGNTEAFF.

This clonotype was seen at least ten times. The chain joins TRBV27 to TRBJ1-5, with no clear D. CDR1 is MNHEY, CDR2 SMNVEV, per germline (reference sequence). CDR3 size: 12 residues. V lost 6 bases, J lost 6 bases, and 9 bases lay in between. The chain's CDR3 is CASSLLGQPQHF. The CDR3 DNA reads as TGTGCCAGCAGCTTACTTGGTCAGCCCCAGCATTTT.

This clonotype was found many times. The chain carries TRBV6-6 and TRBJ1-5; tentative D call: TRBD1 (6 bases). Germline V CDR1 and CDR2: MNHNY, SVGAGI (reference sequence). The CDR3 extends over 17 amino acids. Deletions cut 7 bases from V and 5 bases from J, with 24 bases between. The DNA for the CDR3 is TGTGCCAGCACTACAAAACAGGGACTGGGAGTTGATCAGCCCCAGCATTTT. Encoded protein: CASTTKQGLGVDQPQHF.

J is TRBJ1-1 and V is TRBV5-5, with D hard to call. CDR3 length equals 15 residues. The ends were cut back, 0 bases at V and 3 bases at J, with 12 bases in the middle. Germline loops: CDR1 SGHKS, CDR2 YYEKEE (reference sequence). The CDR3 spells CASSLVGLKDTEAFF. The DNA for the CDR3 is TGTGCCAGCAGCTTGGTTGGTCTCAAGGACACTGAAGCTTTCTTT.

V is TRBV5-1 and J is TRBJ2-1, with D perhaps TRBD1 or TRBD2 (5 bases each). Germline CDR1 reads SGHRS; CDR2 reads YFSETQ. The CDR3 totals 15 residues. Between the trimmed V and J ends, which lost 2 bases and 7 bases, there was a span of 16 bases. CDR3 nucleotide sequence: TGCGCCAGCAGCTTACAGGTTGGGGGTTTTAATGAGCAGTTCTTC. Amino acids: CASSLQVGGFNEQFF. The whole variable domain, remainder taken from reference TRBV5-1 and TRBJ2-1, is KAGVTQTPRYLIKTRGQQVTLSCSPISGHRSVSWYQQTPGQGLQFLFEYFSETQRNKGNFPGRFSGRQFSNSRSEMNVSTLELGDSALYLCASSLQVGGFNEQFFGPGTRLTVL.

This clonotype was recorded many times. The chain combines TRBV7-9 with TRBJ2-7, with D perhaps matching TRBD2 (6 bases). V was clipped by 2 bases and J by 5 bases, with 7 bases between them. Germline CDR1 reads SEHNR; CDR2 reads FQNEAQ (reference sequence). This CDR3 comprises 12 residues. The CDR3 is CASSLWEDEQYF. DNA for the CDR3: TGTGCCAGCAGCTTATGGGAGGACGAGCAGTACTTC.

This clonotype has more than one count but fewer than ten. The genes are TRBV7-9 and TRBJ2-3, with 11 bases fitting TRBD2. The CDR3 loop spans 16 amino acids. With 4 bases clipped from V and 5 bases from J, the junction kept 8 bases outside the gene matches. Looked up from germline, CDR1 is SEHNR and CDR2 is FQNEAQ (reference sequence). CDR3 loop: CASSWGTSGVVDTQYF. DNA of the CDR3: TGTGCCAGCAGCTGGGGGACTAGCGGCGTAGTAGATACGCAGTATTTT. The variable domain in full, completed from reference TRBV7-9 and TRBJ2-3, reads DTGVSQNPRHKITKRGQNVTFRCDPISEHNRLYWYRQTLGQGPEFLTYFQNEAQLEKSRLLSDRFSAERPKGSFSTLEIQRTEQGDSAMYLCASSWGTSGVVDTQYFGPGTRLTVL.